This T cell receptor (beta chain) was obtained from a study of T cells in localized non-small cell lung cancer. Study-wide findings and caveats: Adjacent lung was found to contain a median approximately 52 of the top 100 tumor clones.

To note about this clone: Its antigen is unidentified.

Measured with immunoSEQ multiplex PCR; TCRdb has only the in-frame clones, and not every one. The sample lists roughly 34,000 clones, 86% occurring once. CDR3 size: 16 residues. Germline CDR1 and CDR2: SGHNT and YYREEE (reference sequence). V lost 3 bases, J lost 4 bases, and 17 bases lay in between. Sample: peripheral blood, taken before any cancer treatment. This chain links TRBV5-4 with TRBJ2-1; either TRBD1 or TRBD2 may fit D (6 bases each). This sequence was found in a male donor at least 60 years old with stage III lung adenocarcinoma. The CDR3 loop reads CASSSSWRGAYNEQFF. CDR3 DNA sequence: TGTGCCAGCAGCTCCAGCTGGAGGGGGGCTTACAATGAGCAGTTCTTC.